These 3 T cell receptor beta chains were sequenced from one sample in a study of blood T cell repertoires in COVID-19. Clones were sequenced by immunoSEQ multiplex PCR, and TCRdb holds only the in-frame ones, with some missing. The sample includes roughly 90,000 clones, about 82% of them seen just once. The sequencing sample was made of peripheral blood. These receptors all stem from a human donor in a cohort sampled during active COVID-19.

The V call is TRBV15, the J call TRBJ1-4; perhaps TRBD1 as D (5 bases). V lost 3 bases and J lost 2, with 19 bases in between. Germline V gene lookup returns CDR1 LNHNV and CDR2 YYDKDF (reference sequence). The CDR3 is 18 amino acids. The CDR3, as DNA: TGTGCCACCAGCAGGAAGGGGCCCTCGATCGCGACTAATGAAAAACTGTTTTTT. This sequence encodes CATSRKGPSIATNEKLFF.

This sequence joins TRBV5-8 and TRBJ2-3; 10 bases line up with TRBD2. Germline V lookup: CDR1 SGHTS, CDR2 YDEGEE. The CDR3 covers 15 residues. V was clipped by 4 bases and J by 11 bases; unmatched bases: 13. The CDR3 coding sequence is TGTGCCAGCAGCCACACCGTAAGCGGGAGGGCGGGGCAGTATTTT. Protein product: CASSHTVSGRAGQYF.

This clone is a singleton in its sample. This chain joins TRBV6-5 and TRBJ2-1; D is undetermined. The V and J ends lost 6 bases and 10 bases respectively, with 10 bases between them. In germline, CDR1 is MNHEY, CDR2 SVGAGI. This CDR3 is 11 amino acids long. The CDR3 region is CASRSPGEQFF. CDR3 DNA: TGTGCCAGCAGGTCCCCCGGGGAGCAGTTCTTC.